These 14 T cell receptor beta chains share one sample of origin, sequenced in a study of shared clonotypes between healthy human individuals. Measured with immunoSEQ multiplex PCR; TCRdb has only the in-frame clones, and not every one. This table has fewer than 500,000 clones, 60% to 80% appearing once. The sequenced sample was PBMCs. The receptors shown here come from a woman in her thirties or forties in good health. Some clones in this sample may be carry-over from other donors' samples.

The chain uses TRBV4-2 and TRBJ2-4; no clear D gene. CDR3 size: 15 residues. Germline-derived CDR1 and CDR2 are LGHNA and YNFKEQ. V dropped 0 bases and J dropped 2 bases, with 8 bases sitting between them. The CDR3 DNA is TGTGCCAGCAGCCAAGAACCGACAACCAAAAACATTCAGTACTTC. Amino acids: CASSQEPTTKNIQYF.

The chain joins TRBV14 to TRBJ2-7; 7 nucleotides match TRBD2. Trimming at V came to 4 bases and at J to 4 bases, leaving 7 bases not matched to a gene. There are 14 residues in the CDR3. CDR1 and CDR2 from the germline V gene are SGHDN and FVKESK. The CDR3 protein is CASSLLRDYYEQYF. The CDR3 DNA reads as TGTGCCAGCAGCCTCCTCCGGGACTATTACGAGCAGTACTTC. The entire variable domain, with the rest obtained from reference TRBV14 and TRBJ2-7, is as follows: EAGVTQFPSHSVIEKGQTVTLRCDPISGHDNLYWYRRVMGKEIKFLLHFVKESKQDESGMPNNRFLAERTGGTYSTLKVQPAELEDSGVYFCASSLLRDYYEQYFGPGTRLTVT.

This rearrangement joins TRBV10-3 to TRBJ1-2; D unclear. Trimming left V 6 bases short and J 1 base short, with 6 bases between. Germline CDR1 and CDR2: ENHRY and SYGVKD. This CDR3 is 12 amino acids long. CDR3 nucleotides: TGTGCCATCAGGGCTGTTAACTATGGCTACACCTTC. Amino acid sequence: CAIRAVNYGYTF.

The CDR3 reads CAIGETRNEKLFF. The CDR3 bases are TGTGCCATCGGGGAGACTCGTAATGAAAAACTGTTTTTT. V gene TRBV10-3 combines with J gene TRBJ1-4; D remains ambiguous. Trimming pared 8 bases from V and 4 bases from J, leaving 11 bases between. CDR1 and CDR2 (germline): ENHRY, SYGVKD. The CDR3 extends over 13 amino acids.

This chain joins TRBV5-1 and TRBJ2-2, with TRBD2 identical over 12 bases. Germline assignment: CDR1 SGHRS and CDR2 YFSETQ. V lost 5 bases and J lost 1; bases outside the gene matches: 9. This CDR3 has 18 residues. The DNA for the CDR3 is TGCGCCAGCAGAAAAGGGACTAGCGGGTTTCAGAACACCGGGGAGCTGTTTTTT. Protein product: CASRKGTSGFQNTGELFF.

The chain is built from TRBV9 and TRBJ2-3, with D possibly being TRBD2 (6 bases). Trimming took off 3 bases at V and 0 bases at J, with 17 bases between the two ends. Germline V gene lookup returns CDR1 SGDLS and CDR2 YYNGEE. This CDR3 region has 17 residues. The CDR3 loop reads CASSDPRVAVSTDTQYF. The DNA for the CDR3 is TGTGCCAGCAGCGACCCCCGGGTAGCGGTTAGCACAGATACGCAGTATTTT.

For this clone: One base away lies a much larger clone, so this may be a sequencing read error. This same CDR3 is encoded by further DNA sequences in the sample. This chain connects TRBV30 to TRBJ1-1; no clear D. The CDR3 consists of 12 residues. CDR1 is GTSNPN and CDR2 is SVGIG in the germline V gene (reference sequence). V dropped 3 bases and J dropped 1 base, with 6 bases sitting between them. The chain's CDR3 is CAWSRQNTEAFF. The CDR3 region has the DNA TGTGCCTGGAGCCGACAGAACACTGAAGCTTTCTTT.

This clone was detected once. CDR3 protein: CASSQGLARDEQYF. As DNA, the CDR3 is TGCGCCAGCAGCCAGGGACTAGCGCGGGATGAGCAGTACTTC. This chain uses TRBV5-1 with TRBJ2-7, with 10 bases fitting TRBD2. V gave up 4 bases and J gave up 7 bases; unmatched junction bases: 8. The germline V gene has CDR1 SGHRS and CDR2 YFSETQ. CDR3 length: 14 amino acids.

V usage is TRBV23-1 and J usage is TRBJ2-7; D is perhaps TRBD2 (6 bases). TRBV23-1 is reported as an ORF; its role is uncertain. The CDR3 length is 16 residues. The ends were cut back, 7 bases at V and 3 bases at J, with 22 bases in the middle. CDR3 nucleotides: TGCGCCAGCATTCTCTCCTGGGGGGAGAGGGTCTACGAGCAGTACTTC. Protein: CASILSWGERVYEQYF.

The rearrangement links TRBV27 to TRBJ2-7; the D call may be TRBD1 or TRBD2 (5 bases each). The V gene lost 5 bases and the J gene lost 5 bases, with 22 bases spanning the gap. CDR3 size: 16 residues. Germline lookup yields CDR1 MNHEY and CDR2 SMNVEV (reference sequence). CDR3 residues: CASSPLGAVYKHEQYF. The CDR3 nucleotides are TGTGCCAGCAGTCCGCTCGGGGCAGTTTACAAGCACGAGCAGTACTTC.

This clone was counted at least ten times. The chain employs TRBV28 and TRBJ1-2; D gene ambiguous. The germline CDR1 and CDR2 sequences are MDHEN and SYDVKM. The CDR3 totals 14 residues. Trimming shortened V by 2 bases and J by 6 bases, and 13 bases separated the two germline ends. For the CDR3, the DNA is TGTGCCAGCAGTTTAGGAGCGGAGAGCAATGGCTACACCTTC. Translated, it gives CASSLGAESNGYTF.

The chain links TRBV27 to TRBJ1-1, with 7 bases matching TRBD1. Per the germline V gene, CDR1 is MNHEY and CDR2 is SMNVEV (reference sequence). The CDR3 contains 14 residues. With V trimmed by 2 bases and J by 4 bases, 4 bases remained unmatched. The CDR3 coding sequence is TGTGCCAGCAGTTTAAACAGGGGAGCCACTGAAGCTTTCTTT. This translates into CASSLNRGATEAFF.

The J gene is TRBJ2-1, the V gene TRBV5-4, with 9 bases lining up with TRBD2. Germline lookup yields CDR1 SGHNT and CDR2 YYREEE (reference sequence). The CDR3 is made up of 15 amino acids. V trimming: 4 bases; J trimming: 1 base; junction bases outside the gene matches: 3. CDR3 residues: CASSLGLASYNEQFF. The DNA of the CDR3 is TGTGCCAGCAGCCTGGGACTAGCATCCTACAATGAGCAGTTCTTC.

This chain connects TRBV28 to TRBJ1-5; D is perhaps TRBD1 (6 bases). Looked up from germline, CDR1 is MDHEN and CDR2 is SYDVKM. The CDR3 is made up of 13 amino acids. With 10 bases removed from V and 0 bases from J, the gap between germline ends came to 10 bases. CDR3 nucleotide sequence: TGTGCCACCCGGGACACTAGCAATCAGCCCCAGCATTTT. Amino acid sequence: CATRDTSNQPQHF.